These 28 T cell receptor beta chains were all obtained from the same sample, sequenced in a study of blood T cell repertoires in COVID-19. Sequencing was performed with immunoSEQ multiplex PCR; in TCRdb, only in-frame clones are kept and a portion is missing. The sample contains about 53,000 clones, just over 85% of which appear only once. Material for sequencing was peripheral blood. The receptor source for this set is a man aged 80 or over with acute or convalescent COVID-19.

The chain uses TRBV6-5 and TRBJ1-2; 7 nucleotides line up with TRBD1. CDR3 length equals 14 residues. Unmatched junction bases numbered 13, after V lost 8 bases and J lost 7 bases. Germline values: CDR1 MNHEY, CDR2 SVGAGI. DNA of the CDR3: TGTGCCAGCGGAACCCACGGAGGGGGCTTTGGCTACACCTTC. This translates into CASGTHGGGFGYTF.

J is TRBJ1-1 and V is TRBV21-1; whether TRBD1, the table's D call, matches the DNA was not checked. TRBV21-1 represents a pseudogene. The CDR3 runs 15 residues. The DNA of the CDR3 is TGTGCCAGCAGCCCCGTTGGACAGGGGAGGACTGAAGCTTTCTTT. Translated: CASSPVGQGRTEAFF.

This chain connects TRBV27 to TRBJ1-1, with D unresolved. The length of the CDR3 is 13 residues. The germline V gene has CDR1 MNHEY and CDR2 SMNVEV (reference sequence). V shed 4 bases and J shed 6 bases, with 12 bases lying between them. The DNA of the CDR3 is TGTGCCAGCAGTTGGATTTGGGGAGCTGAAGCTTTCTTT. This translates into CASSWIWGAEAFF.

Points on this clone: One junction end does not reproduce the germline sequence, and a read error may be involved. The J gene is TRBJ1-5, the V gene TRBV18; D might be TRBD1 (5 bases). Germline V gene lookup returns CDR1 KGHSH and CDR2 LQKENI. The CDR3 runs to 16 residues. CDR3 DNA sequence: TGTGCCAGCTCACCATCCGGTGGCGGGACTAATCGGCCCCAGCATTTT. Translated, it gives CASSPSGGGTNRPQHF.

This chain uses TRBV7-8 with TRBJ1-1; D not resolved. The V end lost 5 bases, the J end lost 5 bases, and 18 bases lay between the germline ends. This CDR3 spans 15 amino acids. The germline V gene encodes CDR1 SGHVS and CDR2 FQNEAQ. The CDR3 here is CASSPRMGGSTEAFF. CDR3 in DNA: TGTGCCAGCAGCCCAAGGATGGGAGGGAGTACTGAAGCTTTCTTT. The complete variable domain, with remaining parts taken from reference TRBV7-8 and TRBJ1-1, reads GAGVSQSPRYKVAKRGQDVALRCDPISGHVSLFWYQQALGQGPEFLTYFQNEAQLDKSGLPSDRFFAERPEGSVSTLKIQRTQQEDSAVYLCASSPRMGGSTEAFFGQGTRLTVV.

The chain has TRBV28 and TRBJ2-4; the match to TRBD2 covers 7 bases. This CDR3 contains 15 residues. Germline assignment: CDR1 MDHEN and CDR2 SYDVKM. With V trimmed by 10 bases and J by 0 bases, 9 bases remained unmatched. CDR3 nucleotide sequence: TGTGCCACCTTACCGCGGGAGTTAGCCAAAAACATTCAGTACTTC. Translated, it gives CATLPRELAKNIQYF.

The sample holds one count of this clone. CDR3 DNA: TGTGCCAGCAGTGAACAGGACAGGGCCTATGGCTACACCTTC. This translates into CASSEQDRAYGYTF. This rearrangement joins TRBV6-1 to TRBJ1-2; 8 bases are a match to TRBD1. The V segment lost 2 bases and the J segment 4 bases; nucleotides outside the gene matches: 3. The CDR3 consists of 14 residues. The germline V gene has CDR1 MNHNS and CDR2 SASEGT.

This chain uses TRBV5-1 with TRBJ2-1, with 9 positions matching TRBD1. V was clipped by 4 bases and J by 1 base; unmatched bases: 3. This CDR3 is 15 amino acids long. CDR1 is SGHRS and CDR2 is YFSETQ in the germline V gene. CDR3 nucleotide sequence: TGCGCCAGCAGCCACGGGACAGGGTCCTACAATGAGCAGTTCTTC. It codes for CASSHGTGSYNEQFF.

V gene TRBV9 combines with J gene TRBJ1-4; weak D call: TRBD1 (5 bases). The CDR3 consists of 15 residues. Trimming removed 4 bases from V and 8 bases from J, with 18 bases in between. Looked up from germline, CDR1 is SGDLS and CDR2 is YYNGEE. This CDR3 reads CASSPVGARGEKLFF. CDR3 nucleotides: TGTGCCAGCAGCCCTGTAGGGGCAAGAGGAGAAAAACTGTTTTTT.

On this clone itself: This sample also contains other DNA sequences that code for the same CDR3. The genes are TRBV9 and TRBJ2-2, with 10 bases fitting TRBD1. CDR3 length: 16 amino acids. Germline CDR1 and CDR2: SGDLS and YYNGEE. Trimming cost V 4 bases and J 5 bases; bases outside gene matches: 8. CDR3 in DNA: TGTGCCAGCAGCCCCCGGGACAGGGGAGGGACCGGGGAGCTGTTTTTT. As protein: CASSPRDRGGTGELFF.

This clone was seen only a few times. The V call is TRBV7-8, the J call TRBJ2-6, with D uncertain. This CDR3 contains 16 residues. V was cut by 3 bases and J by 0 bases, with 9 bases left in between. Germline CDR1 is SGHVS and CDR2 is FQNEAQ. The CDR3 spells CASSLGVSSGANVLTF. CDR3 sequence (DNA): TGTGCCAGCAGCTTGGGCGTCAGCTCTGGGGCCAACGTCCTGACTTTC.

V gene TRBV13 combines with J gene TRBJ1-5; the D gene is possibly TRBD1 (5 bases). The CDR3 is 16 residues long. The V and J ends lost 5 bases and 8 bases respectively, with 22 bases between them. The germline V gene encodes CDR1 PRHDT and CDR2 FYEKMQ (reference sequence). The chain's CDR3 is CASSLRNRSPGEPQHF. The CDR3 bases are TGTGCCAGCAGCCTCAGAAACAGGAGCCCGGGTGAGCCCCAGCATTTT.

Only one count was recorded for this clone. The chain uses TRBV6-5 and TRBJ1-1; possibly TRBD1 for D (5 bases). Germline V gene sequence: CDR1 MNHEY, CDR2 SVGAGI. CDR3 length equals 13 residues. Trimming cost V 5 bases and J 3 bases, with 10 bases left between them. CDR3 sequence: CASSRSGHTEAFF. The CDR3 nucleotides are TGTGCCAGCAGTAGGTCAGGGCACACTGAAGCTTTCTTT.

The V call is TRBV18, the J call TRBJ2-5, with TRBD2 identical over 8 bases. CDR1 and CDR2 from the germline V gene are KGHSH and LQKENI. This CDR3 is built from 16 residues. V lost 4 bases to trimming and J lost 1 base; unmatched junction nucleotides: 8. In DNA form, the CDR3 reads TGTGCCAGCTCACGTCCTTCTACTAGCGGCCAAGAGACCCAGTACTTC. It specifies CASSRPSTSGQETQYF. Full variable domain (remainder filled in from reference TRBV18 and TRBJ2-5): NAGVMQNPRHLVRRRGQEARLRCSPMKGHSHVYWYRQLPEEGLKFMVYLQKENIIDESGMPKERFSAEFPKEGPSILRIQQVVRGDSAAYFCASSRPSTSGQETQYFGPGTRLLVL.

V and J are TRBV10-3 and TRBJ1-5, with TRBD1 identical over 8 bases. The CDR3 totals 14 residues. The germline CDR1 and CDR2 sequences are ENHRY and SYGVKD. V trimming: 3 bases; J trimming: 7 bases; junction bases outside the gene matches: 5. The CDR3 DNA reads as TGTGCCATCAGTGAACAGGGGGGTAACCAGCCCCAGCATTTT. Amino acid sequence: CAISEQGGNQPQHF.

This chain uses TRBV9 with TRBJ1-3, with unresolved D. Germline V gives CDR1 SGDLS, CDR2 YYNGEE. V was pared by 3 bases and J by 0 bases, with 13 bases between. This CDR3 has 16 residues. The CDR3 loop is CASSATGSLSGNTIYF. CDR3 bases: TGTGCCAGCAGCGCAACCGGGTCCCTCTCTGGAAACACCATATATTTT.

This clone appeared once. The J gene is TRBJ1-5, the V gene TRBV18, with TRBD1 matching 7 bases. Germline CDR1 KGHSH, CDR2 LQKENI. V shed 3 bases and J 2 bases; nucleotides not matched to a gene: 16. The CDR3 loop spans 19 amino acids. The CDR3 is CASSPTGDTGVFGNQPQHF. Written as DNA, the CDR3 is TGTGCCAGCTCACCCACCGGTGATACAGGGGTCTTTGGCAATCAGCCCCAGCATTTT.

The genes are TRBV19 and TRBJ2-1, with 12 bases aligning to TRBD2. Trimming at V came to 8 bases and at J to 0 bases, leaving 2 bases not matched to a gene. Germline V gene lookup returns CDR1 LNHDA and CDR2 SQIVND (reference sequence). The CDR3 is 15 residues long. CDR3: CASGLAGISYNEQFF. The CDR3, as DNA: TGTGCCAGTGGACTAGCGGGGATCTCCTACAATGAGCAGTTCTTC.

The table lists this clone with a count of one. The chain joins TRBV4-1 to TRBJ2-7, with a tentative D call TRBD2 (5 bases). This CDR3 has 13 amino acids. Per the germline V gene, CDR1 is MGHRA and CDR2 is YSYEKL. V was clipped by 7 bases and J by 6 bases, with 16 bases between them. The DNA for the CDR3 is TGCGCCAGCACCCTTTACGATGGAGGCGAGCAGTACTTC. Its translation is CASTLYDGGEQYF.

V usage is TRBV18 and J usage is TRBJ1-3, with D perhaps matching TRBD1 (6 bases). Trimming left V 2 bases short and J 3 bases short, with 14 bases between. The germline gives CDR1 KGHSH, CDR2 LQKENI. The CDR3 is made up of 16 amino acids. The CDR3 coding sequence is TGTGCCAGCTCACCAACGGCCGGGACAAATGGAAACACCATATATTTT. Translating it yields CASSPTAGTNGNTIYF.

A single count supports this clone. The genes are TRBV19 and TRBJ2-1, with 12 bases aligning to TRBD2. The CDR3 has 15 amino acids. V shed 1 base and J 7 bases; nucleotides not matched to a gene: 2. The germline gives CDR1 LNHDA, CDR2 SQIVND (reference sequence). The CDR3 DNA reads TGTGCCAGTAGTATAGTCACTAGCGGGGGGAATGAGCAGTTCTTC. It specifies CASSIVTSGGNEQFF.

This chain joins TRBV7-2 and TRBJ2-7; the D gene is possibly TRBD1 (5 bases). Trimming cost V 3 bases and J 9 bases, with 15 bases left between them. The CDR3 is made up of 13 amino acids. The V gene's germline CDR1 is SGHTA and CDR2 FQGNSA. Here the CDR3 reads CASSLAGIRGQYF. CDR3 coding DNA: TGTGCCAGCAGCTTGGCAGGGATACGAGGGCAGTACTTC.

CDR3: CASSRDRSGYGYTF. The CDR3 nucleotides read TGTGCCAGCAGTCGTGACAGGTCCGGTTATGGCTACACCTTC. The rearrangement links TRBV27 to TRBJ1-2, with D possibly being TRBD1 (6 bases). This CDR3 comprises 14 residues. V shed 5 bases and J shed 5 bases, with 15 bases lying between them. Germline loops: CDR1 MNHEY, CDR2 SMNVEV (reference sequence).

This chain joins TRBV6-2 or TRBV6-3 and TRBJ2-7, with D perhaps matching TRBD1 (6 bases). CDR3 size: 13 residues. V lost 4 bases and J 4 bases, leaving 11 bases between the germline ends. Germline V gene data show CDR1 as MNHEY and CDR2 as SVGEGT. CDR3 nucleotides: TGTGCCAGCAGTTTACGAGACAGGTACGAGCAGTACTTC. It is translated as CASSLRDRYEQYF.

This rearrangement joins TRBV7-2 to TRBJ1-1, with TRBD1 as a possible D gene (5 bases). Germline-derived CDR1 and CDR2 are SGHTA and FQGNSA. The germline V and J ends were trimmed by 5 bases and 0 bases, with 13 bases remaining between them. The CDR3 is 15 amino acids. CDR3 nucleotides: TGTGCCAGCAGCCTGATGGGGGGTTTGAACACTGAAGCTTTCTTT. Its protein is CASSLMGGLNTEAFF.

A single count supports this clone. This chain uses TRBV15 with TRBJ2-1; weak D call: TRBD2 (6 bases). The V gene's germline CDR1 is LNHNV and CDR2 YYDKDF (reference sequence). V was trimmed by 4 bases and J by 4 bases, leaving 17 bases between them. CDR3 length equals 16 residues. CDR3 residues: CATSTPWGERYNEQFF. Here the CDR3 DNA reads TGTGCCACCAGCACCCCCTGGGGGGAGAGGTACAATGAGCAGTTCTTC.

This sequence joins TRBV19 and TRBJ2-1; TRBD2 matches at 7 bases. The germline gives CDR1 LNHDA, CDR2 SQIVND (reference sequence). The CDR3 spans 13 residues. V lost 6 bases to trimming and J lost 9 bases; unmatched junction nucleotides: 8. This CDR3 is CASSERGRVEQFF. CDR3 DNA sequence: TGTGCCAGTAGCGAAAGAGGGAGGGTTGAGCAGTTCTTC. The whole variable domain, filled in from reference TRBV19 and TRBJ2-1, reads DGGITQSPKYLFRKEGQNVTLSCEQNLNHDAMYWYRQDPGQGLRLIYYSQIVNDFQKGDIAEGYSVSREKKESFPLTVTSAQKNPTAFYLCASSERGRVEQFFGPGTRLTVL.

This clone was counted a few times. The V call is TRBV27, the J call TRBJ1-2; the match to TRBD1 covers 7 bases. The CDR3 covers 16 residues. With V trimmed by 6 bases and J by 3 bases, 13 bases remained unmatched. The germline CDR1 and CDR2 sequences are MNHEY and SMNVEV (reference sequence). CDR3 in DNA: TGTGCCAGCAGAGGATTCGGAGACAGGGTACACTATGGCTACACCTTC. Its translation: CASRGFGDRVHYGYTF.